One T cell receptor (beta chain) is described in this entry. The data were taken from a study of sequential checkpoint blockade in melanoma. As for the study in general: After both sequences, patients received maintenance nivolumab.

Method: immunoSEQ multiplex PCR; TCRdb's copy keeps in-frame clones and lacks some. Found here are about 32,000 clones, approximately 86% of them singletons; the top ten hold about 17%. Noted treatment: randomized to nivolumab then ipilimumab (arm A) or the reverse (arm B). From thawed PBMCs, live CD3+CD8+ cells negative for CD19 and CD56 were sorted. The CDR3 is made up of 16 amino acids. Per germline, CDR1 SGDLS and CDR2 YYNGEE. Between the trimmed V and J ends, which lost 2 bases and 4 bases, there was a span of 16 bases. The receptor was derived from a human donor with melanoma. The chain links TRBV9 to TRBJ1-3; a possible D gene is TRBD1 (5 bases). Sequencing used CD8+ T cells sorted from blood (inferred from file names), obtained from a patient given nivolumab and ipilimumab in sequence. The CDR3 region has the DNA TGTGCCAGCAGCGTCGCAGGATCAGGGATGGGAAACACCATATATTTT. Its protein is CASSVAGSGMGNTIYF.